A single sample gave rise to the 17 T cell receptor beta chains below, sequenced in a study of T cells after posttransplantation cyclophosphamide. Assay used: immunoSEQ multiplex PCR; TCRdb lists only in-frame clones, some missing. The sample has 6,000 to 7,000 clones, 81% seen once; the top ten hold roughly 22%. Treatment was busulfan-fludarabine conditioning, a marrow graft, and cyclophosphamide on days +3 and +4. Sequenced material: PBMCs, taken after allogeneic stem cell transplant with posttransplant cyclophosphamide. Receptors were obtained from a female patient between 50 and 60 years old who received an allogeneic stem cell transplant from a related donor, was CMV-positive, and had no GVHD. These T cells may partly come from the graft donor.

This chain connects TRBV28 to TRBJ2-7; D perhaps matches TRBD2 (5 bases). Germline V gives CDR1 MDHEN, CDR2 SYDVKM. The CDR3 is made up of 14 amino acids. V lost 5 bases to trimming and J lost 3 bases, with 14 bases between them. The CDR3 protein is CASSPPSSGYEQYF. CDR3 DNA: TGTGCCAGCAGTCCGCCGTCGAGCGGCTACGAGCAGTACTTC.

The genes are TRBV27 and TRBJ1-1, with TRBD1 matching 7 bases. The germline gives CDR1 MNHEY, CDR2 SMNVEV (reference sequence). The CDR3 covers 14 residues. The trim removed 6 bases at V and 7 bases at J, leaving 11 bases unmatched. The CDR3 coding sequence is TGTGCCAGCAGGATAGGGGGCGATTGGGTTGAAGCTTTCTTT. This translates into CASRIGGDWVEAFF.

The CDR3 reads CASSIRGTNEKLFF. The CDR3 DNA reads TGTGCCAGTAGTATCAGGGGCACTAATGAAAAACTGTTTTTT. V and J are TRBV19 and TRBJ1-4; D is possibly TRBD1 (6 bases). The germline gives CDR1 LNHDA, CDR2 SQIVND (reference sequence). V was clipped by 3 bases and J by 2 bases, with 7 bases between them. This CDR3 contains 14 residues.

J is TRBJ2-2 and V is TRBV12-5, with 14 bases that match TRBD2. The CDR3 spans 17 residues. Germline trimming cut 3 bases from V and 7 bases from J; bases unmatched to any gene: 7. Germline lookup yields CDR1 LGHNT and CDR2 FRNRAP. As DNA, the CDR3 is TGTGCTAGTGGTTTTCGGGGACTAGCGGGAGAATACGGGGAGCTGTTTTTT. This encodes CASGFRGLAGEYGELFF.

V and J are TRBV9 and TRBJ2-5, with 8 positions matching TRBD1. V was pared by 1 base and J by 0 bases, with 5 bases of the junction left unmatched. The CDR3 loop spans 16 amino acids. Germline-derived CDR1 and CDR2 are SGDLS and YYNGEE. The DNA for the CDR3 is TGTGCCAGCAGCGTACCCCAACAGGGGGACCAAGAGACCCAGTACTTC. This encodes CASSVPQQGDQETQYF.

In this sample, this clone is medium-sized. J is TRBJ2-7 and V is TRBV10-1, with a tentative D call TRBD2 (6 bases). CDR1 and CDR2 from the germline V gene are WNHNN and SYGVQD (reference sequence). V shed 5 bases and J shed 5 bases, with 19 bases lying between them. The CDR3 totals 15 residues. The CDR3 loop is CASSPPGPGVNEQYF. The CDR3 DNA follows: TGCGCCAGCAGTCCTCCGGGACCGGGAGTCAACGAGCAGTACTTC.

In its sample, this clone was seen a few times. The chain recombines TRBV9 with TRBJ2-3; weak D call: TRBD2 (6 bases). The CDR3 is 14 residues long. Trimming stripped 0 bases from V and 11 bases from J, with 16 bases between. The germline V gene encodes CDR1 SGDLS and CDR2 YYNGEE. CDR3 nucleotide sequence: TGTGCCAGCAGCGTAGCGGGAGCTAGTACTGGGCAGTATTTT. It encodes CASSVAGASTGQYF.

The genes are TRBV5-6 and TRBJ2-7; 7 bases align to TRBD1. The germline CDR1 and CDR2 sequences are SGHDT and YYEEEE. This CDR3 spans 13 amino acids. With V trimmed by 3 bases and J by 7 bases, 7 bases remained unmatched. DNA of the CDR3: TGTGCCAGCAGCTGGGGGACAGTCTGGGAGCAGTACTTC. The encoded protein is CASSWGTVWEQYF.

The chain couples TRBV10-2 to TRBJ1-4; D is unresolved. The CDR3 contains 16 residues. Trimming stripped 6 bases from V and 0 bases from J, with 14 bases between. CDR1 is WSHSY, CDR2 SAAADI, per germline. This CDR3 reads CASSSLKTATNEKLFF. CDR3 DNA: TGCGCCAGCAGCTCACTAAAGACGGCAACTAATGAAAAACTGTTTTTT.

Here the CDR3 reads CASSSSLGQETQYF. DNA of the CDR3: TGCGCCAGCAGCTCCTCCCTCGGCCAAGAGACCCAGTACTTC. The genes are TRBV5-1 and TRBJ2-5; D is unresolved. Germline V lookup: CDR1 SGHRS, CDR2 YFSETQ. This CDR3 is built from 14 residues. V lost 3 bases to trimming and J lost 1 base, with 10 bases between them.

The CDR3 DNA sequence: TGTGCCAGCAGGGATACCGGGACAGTCTATGGCTACACCTTC. Translation: CASRDTGTVYGYTF. The chain uses TRBV2 and TRBJ1-2; TRBD1 matches at 7 bases. CDR1 and CDR2 from the germline V gene are SNHLY and FYNNEI. This CDR3 has 14 amino acids. The V and J ends lost 6 bases and 4 bases, in that order; junction bases with no gene match: 8. The full variable domain, its missing parts supplied by reference TRBV2 and TRBJ1-2, is EPEVTQTPSHQVTQMGQEVILRCVPISNHLYFYWYRQILGQKVEFLVSFYNNEISEKSEIFDDQFSVERPDGSNFTLKIRSTKLEDSAMYFCASRDTGTVYGYTFGSGTRLTVV.

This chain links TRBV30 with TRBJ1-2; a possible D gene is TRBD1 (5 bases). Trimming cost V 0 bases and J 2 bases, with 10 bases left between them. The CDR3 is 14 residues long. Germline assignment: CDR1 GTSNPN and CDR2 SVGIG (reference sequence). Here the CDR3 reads CAWSVGGSNYGYTF. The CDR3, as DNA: TGTGCCTGGAGTGTCGGGGGGAGCAACTATGGCTACACCTTC.

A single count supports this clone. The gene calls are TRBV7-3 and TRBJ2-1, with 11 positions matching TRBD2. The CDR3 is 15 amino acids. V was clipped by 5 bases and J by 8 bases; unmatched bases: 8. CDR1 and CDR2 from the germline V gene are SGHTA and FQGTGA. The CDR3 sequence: CASSRTSGSIDEQFF. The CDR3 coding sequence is TGTGCCAGCAGCCGCACTAGCGGGAGTATTGATGAGCAGTTCTTC.

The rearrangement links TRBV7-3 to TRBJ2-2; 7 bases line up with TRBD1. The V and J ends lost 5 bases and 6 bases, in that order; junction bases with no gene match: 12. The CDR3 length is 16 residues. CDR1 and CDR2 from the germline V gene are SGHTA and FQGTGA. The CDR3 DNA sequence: TGTGCCAGCAGCGAAGGGACAGAAGCCGTTGCCGGGGAGCTGTTTTTT. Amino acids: CASSEGTEAVAGELFF.

CDR3 sequence (DNA): TGTGCCAGTAGTACGAAGGGACAGCTCACCGGGGAGCTGTTTTTT. As protein: CASSTKGQLTGELFF. The chain uses TRBV19 and TRBJ2-2, with 7 bases fitting TRBD1. The CDR3 runs 15 residues. With V trimmed by 4 bases and J by 4 bases, 6 bases remained unmatched. CDR1 and CDR2 (germline): LNHDA, SQIVND (reference sequence).

The CDR3 reads CASSLTGTSFREQFF. The CDR3, as DNA: TGTGCCAGCAGCTTAACTGGGACTAGCTTTCGTGAGCAGTTCTTC. The chain carries TRBV7-3 and TRBJ2-1; 9 bases line up with TRBD2. Germline V gives CDR1 SGHTA, CDR2 FQGTGA. The J segment lost 9 bases and the V segment lost 0 bases, leaving 6 bases of the junction unmatched. The CDR3 contains 15 residues.

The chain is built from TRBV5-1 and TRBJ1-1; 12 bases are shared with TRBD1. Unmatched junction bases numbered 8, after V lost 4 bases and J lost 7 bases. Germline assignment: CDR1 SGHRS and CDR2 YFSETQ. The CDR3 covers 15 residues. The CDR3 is CASSRGDRGLGEAFF. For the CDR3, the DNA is TGCGCCAGCAGCCGGGGGGACAGGGGGCTCGGTGAAGCTTTCTTT.